The T cell receptor (beta chain) described here comes from a study of pediatric ulcerative colitis. Findings and limits, study-wide: Ulcerative colitis patients shared more blood-rectal clones than controls. No controls had the two rectal clonotypes shared by ulcerative colitis patients.

Of note for this clone: Antigen: not known.

The rectum was sampled with one to two pinch biopsies at colonoscopy. Here immunoSEQ multiplex PCR was the method, and the copy in TCRdb shows in-frame clones only, minus some. The top ten clones hold less than 20% of a sample with tens of thousands of clones, roughly two thirds of them seen once. Germline loops: CDR1 MGHDK, CDR2 SYGVNS. V was cut by 5 bases and J by 11 bases, with 15 bases left in between. The length of the CDR3 is 12 residues. The sequence derives from a boy younger than 18 with severe ulcerative colitis. The sample comprised gut tissue. The chain links TRBV25-1 to TRBJ1-1, with D possibly being TRBD1 (6 bases). CDR3 bases: TGTGCCAGCAGTACGAAAACAGGGTTGGCTTTCTTT. Its translation: CASSTKTGLAFF.